This T cell receptor beta chain derives from a study of cytomegalovirus exposure and HLA in healthy donors. Primers included in the PCR were 60 Vbeta and 13 Jbeta primers. Some clones are missing from TCRdb's copy, which holds only in-frame ones; the method was immunoSEQ multiplex PCR. Here the sample spans about 250,000 clones, roughly 91% being singletons. Germline V gene data show CDR1 as GTSNPN and CDR2 as SVGIG (reference sequence). V lost 5 bases, J lost 14 bases, and 6 bases stayed unmatched. This CDR3 has 12 amino acids. This clonotype was sampled from a girl aged 2-10 years in good health and CMV-seronegative. This rearrangement joins TRBV30 to TRBJ2-1; TRBD2 matches at 13 bases. Sequencing was performed on PBMCs. In nucleotides, the CDR3 is TGTGCCTGGCCAACTAGCGGGAGGGCCAAGTTCTTC. The encoded protein is CAWPTSGRAKFF.